This entry lists 14 T cell receptor beta chains sequenced from one sample in a study of control samples from healthy donors and cancer patients. Measured with immunoSEQ multiplex PCR; TCRdb has only the in-frame clones, and not every one. The repertoire has 200,000 or so clones, 85% to 95% of them found once; the top ten carry about 1.6%. Sequencing was carried out using blood. These receptors all come from a man in his forties or fifties in good health.

The gene calls are TRBV29-1 and TRBJ1-2; D perhaps matches TRBD1 (5 bases). This CDR3 has 12 residues. The V and J ends lost 3 bases and 2 bases respectively, with 7 bases between them. Germline loops: CDR1 SQVTM, CDR2 ANQGSEA. The CDR3 region has the DNA TGCAGCGTTGATCAGGGCAACTATGGCTACACCTTC. Translated: CSVDQGNYGYTF.

This clone appeared a single time. The CDR3 sequence: CASSLEPRGRSNEQFF. DNA of the CDR3: TGCGCCAGCAGCTTGGAACCCAGGGGAAGGTCCAATGAGCAGTTCTTC. The rearrangement links TRBV5-1 to TRBJ2-1; D perhaps matches TRBD1 (6 bases). The germline gives CDR1 SGHRS, CDR2 YFSETQ. V dropped 0 bases and J dropped 6 bases, with 16 bases sitting between them. CDR3 length equals 16 residues.

The V call is TRBV28, the J call TRBJ2-5; the D is unclear. This CDR3 is 16 amino acids long. V was shortened by 5 bases and J by 4 bases, with 20 bases between the two germline ends. Germline V gene sequence: CDR1 MDHEN, CDR2 SYDVKM. The CDR3 sequence is CASSGVGRSEGETQYF. CDR3 coding DNA: TGTGCCAGCAGTGGGGTTGGCAGGTCCGAAGGAGAGACCCAGTACTTC.

The rearrangement uses TRBV2 and TRBJ1-5; no reliable D call. CDR1 and CDR2 from the germline V gene are SNHLY and FYNNEI. V lost 0 bases to trimming and J lost 7 bases, with 10 bases between them. The CDR3 runs to 14 residues. CDR3 protein: CASSEADRRQPQHF. As DNA, the CDR3 is TGTGCCAGCAGTGAAGCGGACCGAAGGCAGCCCCAGCATTTT.

This clone was counted a single time. V is TRBV5-1 and J is TRBJ1-1, with D hard to call. The CDR3 sequence is 15 residues long. The germline V gene encodes CDR1 SGHRS and CDR2 YFSETQ. V was trimmed by 7 bases and J by 4 bases, leaving 20 bases between them. The CDR3 region is CASQSGMSLSTEAFF. The CDR3 nucleotides read TGCGCCAGCCAGTCGGGGATGTCACTCTCCACTGAAGCTTTCTTT. Full variable domain (outside the CDR3, taken from reference TRBV5-1 and TRBJ1-1): KAGVTQTPRYLIKTRGQQVTLSCSPISGHRSVSWYQQTPGQGLQFLFEYFSETQRNKGNFPGRFSGRQFSNSRSEMNVSTLELGDSALYLCASQSGMSLSTEAFFGQGTRLTVV.

V gene TRBV23-1 combines with J gene TRBJ2-3, with 10 bases lining up with TRBD1. TRBV23-1 is identified as an open reading frame with a role that is uncertain. The CDR3 contains 13 residues. V lost 4 bases, J lost 9 bases, and 4 bases stayed unmatched. The CDR3 spells CASSRQGARTQYF. CDR3 DNA: TGCGCCAGCAGTCGACAGGGGGCGCGGACGCAGTATTTT.

The rearrangement joins TRBV19 to TRBJ2-6; maybe TRBD1 (5 bases). The germline V and J ends were trimmed by 4 bases and 2 bases, with 21 bases remaining between them. The germline V gene has CDR1 LNHDA and CDR2 SQIVND (reference sequence). The CDR3 extends over 19 amino acids. CDR3 sequence: CASSTDLRQRTAGANVLTF. The CDR3, as DNA: TGTGCCAGTAGTACCGACCTCCGACAGCGAACCGCTGGGGCCAACGTCCTGACTTTC. The variable domain in full, completed from reference TRBV19 and TRBJ2-6, reads DGGITQSPKYLFRKEGQNVTLSCEQNLNHDAMYWYRQDPGQGLRLIYYSQIVNDFQKGDIAEGYSVSREKKESFPLTVTSAQKNPTAFYLCASSTDLRQRTAGANVLTFGAGSRLTVL.

This clone occurred once. CDR3 nucleotides: TGTGCCAGCAGCCGGGAGTACTCTGGAAACACCATATATTTT. Translating gives CASSREYSGNTIYF. The chain joins TRBV5-6 to TRBJ1-3; unclear D gene. This CDR3 spans 14 amino acids. Germline CDR1 and CDR2: SGHDT and YYEEEE. Trimming took 4 bases from V and 0 from J, leaving 8 bases between them.

The V and J genes are TRBV9 and TRBJ1-3; D is ambiguous. V lost 4 bases to trimming and J lost 2 bases, with 13 bases between them. The CDR3 length is 15 residues. From germline, CDR1 is SGDLS and CDR2 YYNGEE. The CDR3 reads CASSPSAYTGNTIYF. The CDR3 DNA follows: TGTGCCAGCAGCCCTTCTGCTTACACTGGAAACACCATATATTTT.

The chain recombines TRBV7-3 with TRBJ1-1; D gene ambiguous. In germline, CDR1 is SGHTA, CDR2 FQGTGA. CDR3 length: 13 residues. V gave up 5 bases and J gave up 0 bases, with 7 bases separating them. CDR3 amino acids: CASSRRMNTEAFF. The CDR3 DNA sequence: TGTGCCAGCAGCCGCAGGATGAACACTGAAGCTTTCTTT.

The J gene is TRBJ1-2, the V gene TRBV24-1; 9 bases match TRBD1. Trimming removed 4 bases from V and 4 bases from J; junction bases left unmatched: 6. The CDR3 is made up of 15 amino acids. Germline lookup yields CDR1 KGHDR and CDR2 SFDVKD. Here the CDR3 reads CATSEAGQGSYGYTF. The CDR3 DNA sequence: TGTGCCACCAGTGAAGCGGGACAGGGCTCCTATGGCTACACCTTC.

With respect to this clone: Other nucleotide sequences in the sample specify the same CDR3. V and J are TRBV15 and TRBJ2-5, with 12 bases matching TRBD2. Germline V gene sequence: CDR1 LNHNV, CDR2 YYDKDF (reference sequence). The CDR3 is 16 amino acids. Unmatched junction bases numbered 1, after V lost 0 bases and J lost 2 bases. The CDR3 protein is CATSRDLAGGQETQYF. CDR3 bases: TGTGCCACCAGCAGAGATCTAGCGGGGGGGCAAGAGACCCAGTACTTC.

This chain uses TRBV11-3 with TRBJ2-5; D possibly uses TRBD1 or TRBD2 (5 bases each). Germline V lookup: CDR1 SGHNT, CDR2 YENEEA. The CDR3 extends over 13 amino acids. Between the trimmed V and J ends, which lost 3 bases and 5 bases, there was a span of 10 bases. The chain's CDR3 is CASSLAREETQYF. CDR3 nucleotide sequence: TGTGCCAGCAGCTTGGCCAGGGAGGAGACCCAGTACTTC.

V and J are TRBV7-2 and TRBJ2-7; the match to TRBD2 covers 7 bases. Germline CDR1 SGHTA, CDR2 FQGNSA. The CDR3 has 16 residues. The V and J ends lost 1 base and 5 bases, in that order; junction bases with no gene match: 11. The CDR3 sequence: CASSLVSGEGWHEQYF. CDR3 coding DNA: TGTGCCAGCAGCTTAGTGTCGGGGGAGGGTTGGCACGAGCAGTACTTC.